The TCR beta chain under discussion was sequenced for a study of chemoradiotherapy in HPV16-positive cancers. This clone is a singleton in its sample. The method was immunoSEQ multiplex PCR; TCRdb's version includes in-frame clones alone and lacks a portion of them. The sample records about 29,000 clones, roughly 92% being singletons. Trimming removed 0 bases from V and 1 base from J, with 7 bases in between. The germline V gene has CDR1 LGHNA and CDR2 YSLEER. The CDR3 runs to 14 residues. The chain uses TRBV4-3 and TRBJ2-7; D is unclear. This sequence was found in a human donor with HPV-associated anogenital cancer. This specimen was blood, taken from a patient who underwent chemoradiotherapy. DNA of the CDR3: TGCGCCAGCAGCCAAGATAGTTTGTCCTACGAGCAGTACTTC. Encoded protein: CASSQDSLSYEQYF.